One sample yielded the 20 T cell receptor beta chains listed below, sequenced in a study of Graves' ophthalmopathy and Graves' hyperthyroidism. Investigators amplified TCR beta CDR3 regions from RNA transcripts. RT-PCR was first run with HTBI primers, then multiplex PCR in a second round. MiXCR, run by TCRdb on the multiplex PCR reads, gives a single entry per CDR3 protein. The table records approximately 700,000 distinct CDR3 sequences, about two fifths of them present only once. Specimen: peripheral blood. The source of these receptors is an adult man with Graves' ophthalmopathy.

This clonotype was picked up one time. At one boundary the junction diverges from the germline segment, which might be a read error. The chain employs TRBV15 and TRBJ1-6; D remains unclear. Germline values: CDR1 LNHNV, CDR2 YYDKDF (reference sequence). The CDR3 length is 15 residues. This CDR3 reads CATSARGMKHSPLRF. CDR3 DNA sequence: TGTGCCACCAGCGCTCGCGGGATGAAGCATTCGCCCCTCCGCTTT.

The chain employs TRBV19 and TRBJ1-1; D is possibly TRBD1 (5 bases). The ends were cut back, 5 bases at V and 1 base at J, with 17 bases in the middle. The CDR3 loop spans 16 amino acids. Germline CDR1 is LNHDA and CDR2 is SQIVND (reference sequence). The CDR3 spells CASSSRSGTENTEAFF. The CDR3 DNA follows: TGTGCCAGTAGTTCAAGATCGGGGACCGAGAACACTGAAGCTTTCTTT. The variable domain in full, with the rest retrieved from reference TRBV19 and TRBJ1-1, is DGGITQSPKYLFRKEGQNVTLSCEQNLNHDAMYWYRQDPGQGLRLIYYSQIVNDFQKGDIAEGYSVSREKKESFPLTVTSAQKNPTAFYLCASSSRSGTENTEAFFGQGTRLTVV.

This clonotype appeared many times. V and J are TRBV19 and TRBJ1-2; D is unresolved. This CDR3 region has 11 residues. The V and J ends lost 5 bases and 4 bases respectively, with 5 bases between them. The V gene's germline CDR1 is LNHDA and CDR2 SQIVND (reference sequence). The CDR3 loop reads CASSHSYGYTF. The CDR3 bases are TGTGCCAGTAGTCACAGCTATGGCTACACCTTC.

This chain connects TRBV20-1 to TRBJ1-5, with D possibly matching TRBD1 (6 bases). The CDR3 is 15 residues long. CDR1 is DFQATT and CDR2 is SNEGSKA in the germline V gene (reference sequence). V lost 0 bases to trimming and J lost 3 bases, with 12 bases between them. The CDR3 DNA follows: TGCAGTGCTAGAGATTTCAACAGGGACAATCAGCCCCAGCATTTT. Translation gives CSARDFNRDNQPQHF.

This clonotype was seen a handful of times. V gene TRBV24-1 combines with J gene TRBJ2-6, with TRBD2 identical over 7 bases. CDR1 is KGHDR, CDR2 SFDVKD, per germline. J was trimmed by 0 bases and V by 3 bases; bases with no gene match: 10. The CDR3 has 19 amino acids. CDR3 in DNA: TGTGCCACCAGTGATCTTGGCGCCAGGGAGGGCTCTGGGGCCAACGTCCTGACTTTC. Its protein product is CATSDLGAREGSGANVLTF.

In regard to this clonotype: Mismatch with germline at one junction end may stem from a read error. This chain connects TRBV10-2 to TRBJ2-7; D perhaps matches TRBD1 (5 bases). CDR1 WSHSY and CDR2 SAAADI come from the germline V gene. The CDR3 loop spans 11 amino acids. The CDR3 region is CDSSRAYEQYF. The DNA for the CDR3 is TGTGACAGCAGCCGTGCCTACGAGCAGTACTTC.

The J gene is TRBJ2-7, the V gene TRBV15, with no clear D. The germline V and J ends were trimmed by 2 bases and 7 bases, with 9 bases remaining between them. This CDR3 region has 12 residues. Germline values: CDR1 LNHNV, CDR2 YYDKDF (reference sequence). CDR3: CATSRSPGEQYF. CDR3 nucleotide sequence: TGTGCCACCAGCAGATCCCCGGGTGAGCAGTACTTC.

This clonotype was picked up one time. The chain employs TRBV25-1 and TRBJ2-7; TRBD2 agrees at 14 bases. From germline, CDR1 is MGHDK and CDR2 SYGVNS. The CDR3 contains 13 residues. After removal of 8 bases from V and 5 bases from J, the junction contained 2 bases not matched to a gene. The CDR3 sequence: CASGGLAGDEQYF. The CDR3 coding sequence is TGTGCCAGCGGGGGACTAGCGGGAGACGAGCAGTACTTC.

This clonotype was detected a few times. The junction and the germline gene differ at one end; a read error may be behind it. The chain employs TRBV7-2 and TRBJ2-7; 8 nucleotides align to TRBD2. The CDR3 spans 14 residues. Germline lookup yields CDR1 SGHTA and CDR2 FQGNSA. CDR3 sequence reads: CASSPTSAKNEQYF. For the CDR3, the DNA is TGCGCCAGCAGCCCGACTAGCGCGAAGAACGAGCAGTACTTC.

As for this clonotype: The junction departs from the called germline gene at one end, perhaps through a read error. V and J are TRBV7-9 and TRBJ1-2; D possibly corresponds to TRBD1 (5 bases). The CDR3 spans 15 residues. Germline CDR1 and CDR2: SEHNR and FQNEAQ (reference sequence). Here the CDR3 reads CASSPLSQGTYGYTF. Written as DNA, the CDR3 is TGCGCCAGCAGCCCCCTTAGTCAGGGAACCTATGGCTACACCTTC.

This clonotype was seen at least ten times. The genes are TRBV7-8 and TRBJ2-5, with D uncertain. Trimming pared 0 bases from V and 5 bases from J, leaving 13 bases between. The CDR3 spans 15 residues. The germline V gene encodes CDR1 SGHVS and CDR2 FQNEAQ. The CDR3 loop reads CASSLASLVTETQYF. DNA for the CDR3: TGTGCCAGCAGCTTAGCTTCTCTTGTGACGGAGACCCAGTACTTC.

This clonotype was recorded a few times. This chain connects TRBV25-1 to TRBJ2-1; TRBD2 matches 7 bases. The germline gives CDR1 MGHDK, CDR2 SYGVNS. The CDR3 consists of 19 residues. V was clipped by 2 bases and J by 5 bases; unmatched bases: 18. The CDR3 protein is CASSERGASLASGHNEQFF. In DNA, the CDR3 is TGTGCCAGCAGTGAAAGAGGGGCGAGTTTGGCTAGCGGTCACAATGAGCAGTTCTTC.

The chain joins TRBV20-1 to TRBJ1-3; weak D call: TRBD1 (6 bases). Germline V gene lookup returns CDR1 DFQATT and CDR2 SNEGSKA (reference sequence). Trimming cost V 6 bases and J 4 bases, with 16 bases left between them. The CDR3 contains 14 residues. CDR3 loop: CSAIDRSGGNTIYF. The CDR3 region has the DNA TGCAGTGCCATAGACAGGTCAGGGGGAAACACCATATATTTT.

J is TRBJ1-6 and V is TRBV19; 9 bases fit TRBD1. Germline CDR1 is LNHDA and CDR2 is SQIVND (reference sequence). The CDR3 has 16 amino acids. Losses at the gene ends were 7 bases for V and 6 bases for J; bases not matched to a gene: 10. CDR3 amino acids: CASTSDRGMFNSPLHF. Here the CDR3 DNA reads TGTGCCAGTACCTCGGACAGGGGTATGTTTAATTCACCCCTCCACTTT.

CDR3 bases: TGTGCCAGCAGCGTCCAGGGACAGCCCACCACGTACGTTTCGGAGACCCAGTACTTC. Amino acid sequence: CASSVQGQPTTYVSETQYF. This chain uses TRBV25-1 with TRBJ2-5, with 7 nucleotides matching TRBD1. Looked up from germline, CDR1 is MGHDK and CDR2 is SYGVNS. J lost 5 bases, V lost 6 bases, and 24 bases had no gene match. CDR3 length equals 19 residues. The full variable domain, with the rest looked up from reference TRBV25-1 and TRBJ2-5, is EADIYQTPRYLVIGTGKKITLECSQTMGHDKMYWYQQDPGMELHLIHYSYGVNSTEKGDLSSESTVSRIRTEHFPLTLESARPSHTSQYLCASSVQGQPTTYVSETQYFGPGTRLLVL.

This chain connects TRBV25-1 to TRBJ2-3; 8 nucleotides line up with TRBD2. The V gene end was trimmed by 4 bases and the J gene end by 4 bases; junction bases not matched to a gene: 7. This CDR3 is 15 amino acids long. CDR1 is MGHDK and CDR2 is SYGVNS in the germline V gene. CDR3 sequence (DNA): TGTGCCAGCAGTGGAATAGCGGGATACTCAGATACGCAGTATTTT. This codes for CASSGIAGYSDTQYF.

This clonotype occurred many times. The chain carries TRBV9 and TRBJ1-3; perhaps TRBD1 as D (6 bases). The V gene lost 0 bases and the J gene lost 4 bases, with 11 bases spanning the gap. The CDR3 totals 15 residues. CDR1 is SGDLS, CDR2 YYNGEE, per germline. The CDR3 region has the DNA TGTGCCAGCAGCGTAGCAGGGGAGTTCGGAAACACCATATATTTT. As protein: CASSVAGEFGNTIYF.

This clonotype was detected ten times or more. The chain combines TRBV5-5 with TRBJ1-1; D possibly corresponds to TRBD1 (5 bases). CDR3 length: 17 residues. CDR1 SGHKS and CDR2 YYEKEE come from the germline V gene (reference sequence). The germline V and J ends were trimmed by 5 bases and 0 bases, with 20 bases remaining between them. CDR3 residues: CASRLREPGKVNTEAFF. CDR3 in DNA: TGTGCCAGCAGGCTTAGGGAGCCAGGGAAGGTGAACACTGAAGCTTTCTTT.

The sample holds many counts of this clonotype. J is TRBJ2-7 and V is TRBV4-2; D is perhaps TRBD2 (5 bases). Trimming stripped 0 bases from V and 4 bases from J, with 10 bases between. The CDR3 contains 14 residues. CDR1 is LGHNA, CDR2 YNFKEQ, per germline. The CDR3 loop is CASSQELVGYEQYF. CDR3 sequence (DNA): TGTGCCAGCAGCCAAGAACTAGTAGGGTACGAGCAGTACTTC.

A remark on this clonotype: A read error may be the cause here, since a much bigger clone is one base away. This chain joins TRBV7-2 and TRBJ2-2; D call uncertain. The CDR3 totals 14 residues. Trimming took 5 bases from V and 3 from J, leaving 10 bases between them. The germline CDR1 and CDR2 sequences are SGHTA and FQGNSA. CDR3 DNA: TGTGCCAGCAGCCCGTCTACGTACACCGGGGAGCTGTTTTTT. Protein product: CASSPSTYTGELFF.